This T cell receptor beta chain was recovered during a study of blood T cells in healthy people across ages. The study drew donors from healthy Caucasian individuals in Russia aged roughly 6 to 90. The CDR3 extends over 14 amino acids. CDR1 and CDR2 from the germline V gene are SGHTA and FQGNSA. A second roughly 6 to 11 cycle PCR used barcoded and J-beta primers. TCRdb redid the calling of the 5' RACE reads with MiXCR, one entry per CDR3 protein. The sample consists of 890,000 or so distinct CDR3 sequences, around 68% of them appearing once. The sample was blood. V and J are TRBV7-2 and TRBJ2-1; 12 nucleotides align to TRBD1. Near its end, the DNA agrees better with TRBJ2-7, so the J call may be wrong. The TCR originated in a man younger than 40 in good health. CDR3 nucleotides: TGTGCCAGCAGCTGGGACAGGGGGCCCAATGAGCAGTACTTC. Translated: CASSWDRGPNEQYF.